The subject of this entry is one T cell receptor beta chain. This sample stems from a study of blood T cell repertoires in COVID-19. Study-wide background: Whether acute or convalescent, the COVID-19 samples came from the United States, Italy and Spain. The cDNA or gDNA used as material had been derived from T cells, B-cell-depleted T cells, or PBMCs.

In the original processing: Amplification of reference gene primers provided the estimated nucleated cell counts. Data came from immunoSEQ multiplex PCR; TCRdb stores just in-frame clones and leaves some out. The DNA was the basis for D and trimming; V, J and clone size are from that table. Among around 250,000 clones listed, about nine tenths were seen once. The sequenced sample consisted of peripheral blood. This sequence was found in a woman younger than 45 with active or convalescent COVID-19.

The CDR3 loop is CASLPGTGTEAFF. As DNA, the CDR3 is TGTGCCAGCTTGCCCGGGACAGGGACTGAAGCTTTCTTT. J is TRBJ1-1 and V is TRBV25-1; 9 bases agree with TRBD1. The CDR3 sequence is 13 residues long. The V gene's germline CDR1 is MGHDK and CDR2 SYGVNS. Trimming at V came to 8 bases and at J to 5 bases, leaving 6 bases not matched to a gene.